These 4 T cell receptor beta chains came from one sample sequenced in a study of control samples from healthy donors and cancer patients. The repertoire was sequenced with immunoSEQ multiplex PCR; TCRdb's copy has only in-frame clones and lacks some. The data show approximately 150,000 clones, 75% to 95% seen once. Input material: blood. Receptor source: a woman between 40 and 50 years old in good health.

This chain joins TRBV6-5 and TRBJ1-2; possible D gene TRBD1, 6 bases. The germline V and J ends were trimmed by 0 bases and 4 bases, with 15 bases remaining between them. The CDR3 is 16 residues long. In germline, CDR1 is MNHEY, CDR2 SVGAGI. CDR3 residues: CASSYSAGDGSYGYTF. The CDR3 region has the DNA TGTGCCAGCAGTTACTCGGCAGGGGACGGAAGCTATGGCTACACCTTC.

This chain connects TRBV27 to TRBJ1-1, with 7 positions matching TRBD1. The length of the CDR3 is 14 residues. V lost 2 bases, J lost 4 bases, and 4 bases stayed unmatched. Germline assignment: CDR1 MNHEY and CDR2 SMNVEV (reference sequence). The CDR3 DNA is TGTGCCAGCAGTTTAAATCAGGGGGGCACTGAAGCTTTCTTT. Its translation: CASSLNQGGTEAFF.

This clone was observed a few times. This chain connects TRBV10-3 to TRBJ1-2; D unclear. CDR1 and CDR2 (germline): ENHRY, SYGVKD. This CDR3 has 13 residues. Trimming left V 3 bases short and J 0 bases short, with 5 bases between. CDR3 sequence: CAISDAPNYGYTF. The CDR3 DNA sequence: TGTGCCATCAGTGACGCTCCTAACTATGGCTACACCTTC.

The chain links TRBV19 to TRBJ1-1; D is undetermined. The CDR3 length is 14 residues. The V and J ends lost 3 bases and 4 bases respectively, with 12 bases between them. The germline V gene has CDR1 LNHDA and CDR2 SQIVND (reference sequence). The DNA of the CDR3 is TGTGCCAGTAGTATCCCTCTAAAGTCCACTGAAGCTTTCTTT. Its translation: CASSIPLKSTEAFF. Using reference TRBV19 and TRBJ1-1 for the parts outside the CDR3, the full variable domain is DGGITQSPKYLFRKEGQNVTLSCEQNLNHDAMYWYRQDPGQGLRLIYYSQIVNDFQKGDIAEGYSVSREKKESFPLTVTSAQKNPTAFYLCASSIPLKSTEAFFGQGTRLTVV.